The present T cell receptor (beta chain) was sequenced within a study of blood T cell repertoires in COVID-19. Study in general: Acute and convalescent COVID-19 specimens originated in the United States, Italy and Spain.

The germline CDR1 and CDR2 sequences are SGDLS and YYNGEE. V dropped 0 bases and J dropped 7; count of bases not matched to a gene: 8. This CDR3 region has 15 residues. In the original processing: Reference gene primer amplification in the assay estimated nucleated cell counts. TCRdb's table, derived via immunoSEQ multiplex PCR, lists solely in-frame clones and lacks some. That table gives V, J and clone size, and the DNA gave D and trimming. Among tens of thousands of clones listed, around 90% were seen once. The V and J genes are TRBV9 and TRBJ2-7; TRBD2 aligns across 9 bases. The sequenced sample was peripheral blood. The source of this sequence is a human donor in a cohort sampled during active COVID-19. The donor label of this sample is uncertain. The CDR3 nucleotides read TGTGCCAGCAGCGTAGGGTATCTAGCGGGGCCGGAGCAGTACTTC. This sequence encodes CASSVGYLAGPEQYF.